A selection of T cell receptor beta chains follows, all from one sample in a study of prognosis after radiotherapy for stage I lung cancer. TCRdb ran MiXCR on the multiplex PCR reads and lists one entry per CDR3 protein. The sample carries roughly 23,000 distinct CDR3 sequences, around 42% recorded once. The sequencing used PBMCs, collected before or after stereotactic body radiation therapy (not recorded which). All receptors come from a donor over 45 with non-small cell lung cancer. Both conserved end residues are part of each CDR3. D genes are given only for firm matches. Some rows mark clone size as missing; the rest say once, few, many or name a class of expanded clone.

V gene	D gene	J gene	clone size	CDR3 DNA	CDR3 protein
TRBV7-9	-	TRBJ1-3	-	TGTGCCAGCAGCCTCCCCGAAGCTGGAAAAACCATATATTTT	CASSLPEAGKTIYF
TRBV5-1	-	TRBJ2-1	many	TGCGCCAGCAGCCTGGGGTCAGGGGACAATGAGCAGTTCTTC	CASSLGSGDNEQFF
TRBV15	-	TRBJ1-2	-	TGTGCCAGCAGCTTCCGAGGGATGGATAACTATGGCTACACCTTC	CASSFRGMDNYGYTF
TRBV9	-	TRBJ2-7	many	TGTGCCAGCAGCGCGCCTCATTGGGACTACGAGCAGTACTTC	CASSAPHWDYEQYF
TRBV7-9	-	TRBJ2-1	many	TGTGCCAGCAGCTCCTCAGGAGGGGACAATGAGCAGTTCTTC	CASSSSGGDNEQFF
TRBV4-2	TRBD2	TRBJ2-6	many	TGTGCCAGCAGCCCCAGACTAGCGGGCTACTCTGGGGCCAACGTCCTGACTTTC	CASSPRLAGYSGANVLTF
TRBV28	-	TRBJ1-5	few	TGTGCCAGCAGTTACCAGGGGCGAGGGTCCCAGCATTTT	CASSYQGRGSQHF
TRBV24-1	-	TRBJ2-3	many	TGTGCCACCAGTGTAAGAGATACGCAGTATTTT	CATSVRDTQYF
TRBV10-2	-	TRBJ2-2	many	TGCGCCAGCAGAGACGAGGACCGAACCGGGGAGCTGTTTTTT	CASRDEDRTGELFF
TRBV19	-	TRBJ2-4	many	TGTGCCAGTAGTATGATACTAGCCAAAAACATTCAGTACTTC	CASSMILAKNIQYF
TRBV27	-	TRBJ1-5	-	TGTGCCAGCAGTACGGGTGCCTTGGGGAGCAATCAGCCCCAGCATTTT	CASSTGALGSNQPQHF
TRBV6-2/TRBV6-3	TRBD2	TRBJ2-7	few	TGTGCCAGCAGTGAAGTGGTAGCGGGAGGTTCCTACGAGCAGTACTTC	CASSEVVAGGSYEQYF
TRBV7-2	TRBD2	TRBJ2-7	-	TGTGCCAGCAGCTCTAAAGCGGGAGGTTCCTACGAGCAGTACTTC	CASSSKAGGSYEQYF
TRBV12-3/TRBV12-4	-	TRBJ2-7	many	TGTGCCAGCAGTTTTTTGGGGACGGAGCAGTACTTC	CASSFLGTEQYF
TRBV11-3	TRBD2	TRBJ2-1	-	TGTGCCAGCAGCCCCCGGACTAGCGGGATCTACAATGAGCAGTTCTTC	CASSPRTSGIYNEQFF
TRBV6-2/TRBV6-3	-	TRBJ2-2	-	TGTGCCAGCAGTGAAGGGTGGGGAGGAACCGGGTCCGTGGAGCTGTTTTTT	CASSEGWGGTGSVELFF
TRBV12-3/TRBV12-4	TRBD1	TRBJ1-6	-	TGTGCCAGCAGCCTAAGGACAGGGGTTGTTCCTAATTCACCCCTCCACTTT	CASSLRTGVVPNSPLHF
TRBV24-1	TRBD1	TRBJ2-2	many	TGTGCCACCAGTGACTCCTACAGGGGCACCGGGGAGCTGTTTTTT	CATSDSYRGTGELFF
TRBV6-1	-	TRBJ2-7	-	TGTGCCAGCAGTGCCATAGGCTACGAGCAGTACTTC	CASSAIGYEQYF
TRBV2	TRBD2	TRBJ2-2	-	TGTGCCAGCAGCCCGACTAGCTCTAGCACCGGGGAGCTGTTTTTT	CASSPTSSSTGELFF